The 23 T cell receptor beta chains below all came from one sample that was sequenced in a study of T cells in Graves' hyperthyroidism and ophthalmopathy. Amplification of TCR beta CDR3 regions used RNA as the template. With the HTBI primer set, the TCR CDR3 went through a first round of RT-PCR. TCRdb reanalysed the multiplex PCR reads using MiXCR and keeps one entry per CDR3 protein. Of around 580,000 distinct CDR3 sequences listed, roughly 17% were seen once; the top ten hold 18%. Sequenced sample: blood. The source is a young woman with Graves' hyperthyroidism.

This clonotype showed up just a few times. The J gene is TRBJ2-1, the V gene TRBV20-1; 13 bases are a match to TRBD2. CDR1 DFQATT and CDR2 SNEGSKA come from the germline V gene (reference sequence). J was trimmed by 5 bases and V by 4 bases; bases with no gene match: 5. This CDR3 contains 15 residues. CDR3 region: CSAMGLAGSNNEQFF. The CDR3 DNA sequence: TGCAGTGCTATGGGACTAGCGGGAAGTAACAATGAGCAGTTCTTC.

The CDR3 DNA follows: TGCAACCGGAGATTAGCCAAAAACATTCAGTACTTC. Amino acids: CNRRLAKNIQYF. V gene TRBV29-1 combines with J gene TRBJ2-4; D gene ambiguous. CDR3 length equals 12 residues. Germline V gene lookup returns CDR1 SQVTM and CDR2 ANQGSEA. The entire variable domain, with the rest obtained from reference TRBV29-1 and TRBJ2-4, is as follows: SAVISQKPSRDICQRGTSLTIQCQVDSQVTMMFWYRQQPGQSLTLIATANQGSEATYESGFVIDKFPISRPNLTFSTLTVSNMSPEDSSIYLCNRRLAKNIQYFGAGTRLSVL.

This clonotype was detected ten times or more. The rearrangement uses TRBV12-3 or TRBV12-4 and TRBJ2-1, with TRBD1 as a possible D gene (6 bases). The CDR3 covers 15 residues. V dropped 5 bases and J dropped 5 bases, with 16 bases sitting between them. In nucleotides, the CDR3 is TGTGCCAGCAGTCCTCCCGGGACATACAACAATGAGCAGTTCTTC. This sequence encodes CASSPPGTYNNEQFF.

The genes are TRBV27 and TRBJ1-5; 7 bases align to TRBD1. This CDR3 has 14 amino acids. The V segment lost 2 bases and the J segment 5 bases; nucleotides outside the gene matches: 3. Germline V lookup: CDR1 MNHEY, CDR2 SMNVEV (reference sequence). CDR3 bases: TGTGCCAGCAGTTTAAGCCAGGGGGATCAGCCCCAGCATTTT. It is translated as CASSLSQGDQPQHF.

Ten or more counts support this clonotype. The chain uses TRBV3-1 and TRBJ2-1; no reliable D call. The CDR3 covers 12 residues. Deletions cut 3 bases from V and 9 bases from J, with 9 bases between. The germline V gene encodes CDR1 LGHDT and CDR2 YNNKEL (reference sequence). As DNA, the CDR3 is TGTGCCAGCAGCCATTCCCGGGTTGAGCAGTTCTTC. Its translation: CASSHSRVEQFF.

This clonotype was picked up many times. This rearrangement joins TRBV6-1 to TRBJ2-7; 11 bases map to TRBD2. The germline V gene encodes CDR1 MNHNS and CDR2 SASEGT. This CDR3 is built from 14 residues. The V and J ends lost 6 bases and 1 base, in that order; junction bases with no gene match: 2. The CDR3 sequence is CASSPSGGSYEQYF. The CDR3 coding sequence is TGTGCCAGCAGCCCTAGCGGGGGGTCCTACGAGCAGTACTTC.

The V and J genes are TRBV7-7 and TRBJ2-1; D might be TRBD2 (5 bases). CDR1 and CDR2 from the germline V gene are SSHAT and FNYEAQ (reference sequence). V was cut by 5 bases and J by 4 bases, with 15 bases left in between. The CDR3 runs 15 residues. The CDR3: CASSPDSTRYNEQFF. In DNA form, the CDR3 reads TGTGCCAGCAGCCCGGACTCGACCCGTTACAATGAGCAGTTCTTC.

There are many counts of this clonotype. This rearrangement joins TRBV7-2 to TRBJ1-6, with D tentatively TRBD1 (6 bases). V was clipped by 5 bases and J by 7 bases, with 15 bases between them. This CDR3 comprises 15 residues. From germline, CDR1 is SGHTA and CDR2 FQGNSA. In DNA form, the CDR3 reads TGTGCCAGCAGCGCGACCGGGACAACAAATTCACCCCTCCACTTT. Encoded protein: CASSATGTTNSPLHF.

This clonotype appeared many times. The V and J genes are TRBV24-1 and TRBJ1-5; D might be TRBD1 (5 bases). There are 14 residues in the CDR3. Germline CDR1 KGHDR, CDR2 SFDVKD. Trimming shortened V by 4 bases and J by 6 bases, and 12 bases separated the two germline ends. The CDR3 bases are TGTGCCACCAGTGAGCTGGGACCTCCTCAGCCCCAGCATTTT. Amino acid sequence: CATSELGPPQPQHF.

As to this clonotype: This could be a read error, since a much larger clone is one nucleotide away. The J gene is TRBJ2-7, the V gene TRBV10-3, with 7 bases aligning to TRBD2. This CDR3 has 14 residues. The J segment lost 0 bases and the V segment lost 6 bases, leaving 5 bases of the junction unmatched. Looked up from germline, CDR1 is ENHRY and CDR2 is SYGVKD. The CDR3: CAIRRGGSSYEQYF. CDR3 sequence (DNA): TGTGCCATCAGAAGGGGCGGGAGCTCCTACGAGCAGTACTTC.

This clonotype was recorded at least ten times. This chain connects TRBV11-3 to TRBJ2-1; TRBD2 aligns across 10 bases. The V gene end was trimmed by 5 bases and the J gene end by 4 bases; junction bases not matched to a gene: 5. The V gene's germline CDR1 is SGHNT and CDR2 YENEEA. The CDR3 consists of 15 residues. DNA of the CDR3: TGTGCCAGCAGCCACACGACTAGCGGGTACAATGAGCAGTTCTTC. Residues: CASSHTTSGYNEQFF.

This clonotype was observed a handful of times. The gene calls are TRBV28 and TRBJ2-7, with 9 bases aligning to TRBD1. With V trimmed by 3 bases and J by 2 bases, 11 bases remained unmatched. Germline assignment: CDR1 MDHEN and CDR2 SYDVKM. The CDR3 contains 17 residues. CDR3 sequence reads: CASSLLLQGALAYEQYF. CDR3 nucleotides: TGTGCCAGCAGTTTGCTACTACAGGGGGCTCTGGCCTACGAGCAGTACTTC.

This clonotype was observed a handful of times. V is TRBV7-9 and J is TRBJ1-5, with D perhaps matching TRBD1 (6 bases). V was trimmed by 5 bases and J by 0 bases, leaving 14 bases between them. This CDR3 is built from 16 residues. In germline, CDR1 is SEHNR, CDR2 FQNEAQ (reference sequence). Written as DNA, the CDR3 is TGTGCCAGCAGCCTTGACAGGCCAAATAGCAATCAGCCCCAGCATTTT. Protein sequence: CASSLDRPNSNQPQHF.

The CDR3 protein is CASKTTGLSGANVLTF. The DNA of the CDR3 is TGTGCCAGCAAAACCACGGGGCTTTCTGGGGCCAACGTCCTGACTTTC. This chain uses TRBV28 with TRBJ2-6, with D tentatively TRBD1 or TRBD2 (5 bases each). The germline V and J ends were trimmed by 7 bases and 1 base, with 14 bases remaining between them. Germline V CDR1 and CDR2: MDHEN, SYDVKM. This CDR3 is built from 16 residues.

About this clonotype: Being one base from a much bigger clone, this may be a read error. This sequence joins TRBV11-2 and TRBJ1-1; 7 positions match TRBD1. Germline V gene lookup returns CDR1 SGHAT and CDR2 FQNNGV. The CDR3 runs to 15 residues. The CDR3 DNA reads TGTGCCAGCAGCCTGACAGGGTCCATGAACACTGAAGCTCTCTTT. Protein: CASSLTGSMNTEALF.

Ten or more counts support this clonotype. The V gene is TRBV30, the J gene TRBJ2-7; D gene ambiguous. The CDR3 runs 14 residues. Per germline, CDR1 GTSNPN and CDR2 SVGIG (reference sequence). V gave up 2 bases and J gave up 6 bases, with 17 bases separating them. In DNA, the CDR3 is TGTGCCTGGAGTCCGCACTCAAACGAAGCCGAGCAGTACTTC. This gives the protein CAWSPHSNEAEQYF.

The chain combines TRBV30 with TRBJ1-4; TRBD1 is a possible D gene (6 bases). The ends were cut back, 8 bases at V and 2 bases at J, with 15 bases in the middle. The germline V gene encodes CDR1 GTSNPN and CDR2 SVGIG (reference sequence). This CDR3 spans 14 amino acids. CDR3 residues: CARKGGDTNEKLFF. CDR3 DNA sequence: TGTGCCCGGAAGGGGGGGGATACTAATGAAAAACTGTTTTTT. The variable domain in full, with the rest retrieved from reference TRBV30 and TRBJ1-4, is SQTIHQWPATLVQPVGSPLSLECTVEGTSNPNLYWYRQAAGRGLQLLFYSVGIGQISSEVPQNLSASRPQDRQFILSSKKLLLSDSGFYLCARKGGDTNEKLFFGSGTQLSVL.

This chain joins TRBV12-3 or TRBV12-4 and TRBJ1-1; D is ambiguous. Trimming removed 3 bases at V and 4 bases at J, with 9 bases between. This CDR3 contains 13 residues. This chain's CDR3 is CASSLDASTEAFF. The CDR3 DNA is TGTGCCAGCAGTTTGGACGCCTCCACTGAAGCTTTCTTT.

The J gene is TRBJ2-5, the V gene TRBV20-1; D gene unclear. The CDR3 loop spans 11 amino acids. Germline CDR1 reads DFQATT; CDR2 reads SNEGSKA (reference sequence). The V end was cut by 6 bases, the J end by 5 bases, with 10 bases between. The CDR3 protein is CSARYTETQYF. The DNA of the CDR3 is TGCAGTGCACGGTATACGGAGACCCAGTACTTC.

This clonotype occurred many times. The rearrangement links TRBV28 to TRBJ2-7; the D is unclear. In germline, CDR1 is MDHEN, CDR2 SYDVKM. This CDR3 contains 14 residues. Trimming took off 3 bases at V and 0 bases at J, with 9 bases between the two ends. The CDR3 bases are TGTGCCAGCAGTTTTTTAGGGTTCTCCTACGAGCAGTACTTC. It codes for CASSFLGFSYEQYF.

The CDR3 region is CASSQKVRLAKNIQYF. In nucleotides, the CDR3 is TGTGCCAGCAGCCAAAAAGTAAGACTAGCCAAAAACATTCAGTACTTC. The rearrangement joins TRBV7-9 to TRBJ2-4; no reliable D call. V shed 5 bases and J shed 0 bases, with 14 bases lying between them. The CDR3 runs to 16 residues. From germline, CDR1 is SEHNR and CDR2 FQNEAQ (reference sequence).

Ten or more counts support this clonotype. The J gene is TRBJ2-5, the V gene TRBV6-2 or TRBV6-3; TRBD2 aligns across 10 bases. V trimming: 5 bases; J trimming: 5 bases; junction bases outside the gene matches: 8. The CDR3 length is 15 residues. CDR1 and CDR2 from the germline V gene are MNHEY and SVGEGT. The CDR3 DNA follows: TGTGCCAGCAGTCTACTAGCGGGGAGTCCTGAGACCCAGTACTTC. Translation: CASSLLAGSPETQYF.

The table lists this clonotype with many counts. V and J are TRBV30 and TRBJ2-5; D is unresolved. Germline CDR1 reads GTSNPN; CDR2 reads SVGIG (reference sequence). CDR3 length: 14 amino acids. Trimming removed 0 bases from V and 3 bases from J, with 11 bases in between. CDR3 DNA: TGTGCCTGGAGTGTACGAATTGTGGAAGAGACCCAGTACTTC. Translated, it gives CAWSVRIVEETQYF.